The source of this T cell receptor (beta chain) is a study of blood T cell repertoires in COVID-19. The CDR3 runs to 15 residues. Using immunoSEQ multiplex PCR, the repertoire was profiled, and TCRdb retains in-frame clones only, with some absent. The sample contains some 210,000 clones, 84% of which appear only once. The receptor was isolated from a human donor in a cohort sampled during active COVID-19. This rearrangement joins TRBV21-1 to TRBJ2-7; the table calls TRBD2, which could not be checked here. TRBV21-1 constitutes a pseudogene. Sequenced material: peripheral blood. The CDR3 DNA reads as TGTGCCAGCAGCAAGAAGTCGACGGGGGAGTACGAGCAGTACGTC. This encodes CASSKKSTGEYEQYV.